This TCR beta chain was sequenced for a study of regulatory T cells in long-lasting Graves disease. Study at large: Persistent Graves' disease denoted over 5 years of antithyroid drugs plus positive TSH receptor antibodies.

General observations from the study: Sample size, which was small, may have reduced accuracy. With persistent disease, TRBV28, TRBJ1-2 and TRBJ2-5 were the favored segments. Those with persistent disease had in common more public clonotypes (about 2,700) than new patients (more than 900).

The trim removed 7 bases at V and 10 bases at J, leaving 10 bases unmatched. This CDR3 contains 13 residues. CDR1 is SNHLY and CDR2 is FYNNEI in the germline V gene. As regards this clonotype: Its cognate antigen is unknown.

Both iRepertoire HTBI primers and Arm-PCR of CDR3 regions were used to build the TCR beta libraries. One entry per CDR3 protein results from TCRdb running MiXCR on the multiplex PCR reads. This table holds hundreds of thousands of distinct CDR3 sequences, 25% to 35% found once. The time point is: persistent/refractory GD, antithyroid drugs over 5 years with positive TRAb. Researchers made the TCR library from RNA that was extracted from PBMCs. The TCR was taken from a female donor with Graves disease. This rearrangement joins TRBV2 to TRBJ1-1, with 9 bases identical to TRBD1. The source was peripheral blood mononuclear cells (PBMCs), collected when the disease was refractory, from a patient treated with antithyroid drugs. The CDR3 DNA reads as TGTGCCAGCATTCGGGACAGGGACCCCGGAGCTTTCTTT. It specifies CASIRDRDPGAFF.